This T cell receptor (beta chain) appears in the sequencing data of a study of blood T cell repertoires in COVID-19. Germline CDR1 reads KGHDR; CDR2 reads SFDVKD. The CDR3 is 15 residues long. Trimming cost V 3 bases and J 2 bases, with 13 bases left between them. Repertoires were generated with immunoSEQ multiplex PCR, while TCRdb's copy carries only in-frame clones and drops some. The sample lists tens of thousands of clones; about four fifths were seen once. Patients of the Seattle cohort, enrolled during active infection, were followed longitudinally. The genes are TRBV24-1 and TRBJ2-7; tentatively, D is TRBD2 (6 bases). The sample consisted of peripheral blood. The TCR sequence derives from a woman of 80 years or more with COVID-19, enrolled during active disease. Here the CDR3 DNA reads TGTGCCACCAGTGATGCTCGGGAGCTTACCTACGAGCAGTACTTC. This encodes CATSDARELTYEQYF.